This TCR beta chain was sequenced during a study of cytomegalovirus exposure and HLA in healthy donors. In the study overall: There were 350 to 400 genotyped donors. Of these, about 86% fell in the genetic ancestry cluster associated with self-reported Caucasian donors. General study findings and limits: Most TCR beta V segments were productive about 87% or about 30% of the time in an earlier analysis. Cytomegalovirus status, reportedly, was diagnosed with high specificity and sensitivity by the classifier.

Worth noting for this clone: Its antigen remains unknown.

Primers included in the PCR were 60 Vbeta and 13 Jbeta primers. TCRdb's copy holds only in-frame clones and misses some; the assay was immunoSEQ multiplex PCR. Of about 190,000 clones listed, 70% to 75% are singletons. V was clipped by 1 base and J by 0 bases; unmatched bases: 5. Germline CDR1 SGHAT, CDR2 FQNNGV. The CDR3 consists of 17 residues. This TCR was sampled from a man aged 25 to 45 in good health and CMV-seropositive. The chain recombines TRBV11-2 with TRBJ2-1; 8 bases map to TRBD2. Sequencing input: PBMCs. CDR3 residues: CASSLGHSGNSYNEQFF. The CDR3 region has the DNA TGTGCCAGCAGCTTAGGTCATAGCGGGAACTCCTACAATGAGCAGTTCTTC.